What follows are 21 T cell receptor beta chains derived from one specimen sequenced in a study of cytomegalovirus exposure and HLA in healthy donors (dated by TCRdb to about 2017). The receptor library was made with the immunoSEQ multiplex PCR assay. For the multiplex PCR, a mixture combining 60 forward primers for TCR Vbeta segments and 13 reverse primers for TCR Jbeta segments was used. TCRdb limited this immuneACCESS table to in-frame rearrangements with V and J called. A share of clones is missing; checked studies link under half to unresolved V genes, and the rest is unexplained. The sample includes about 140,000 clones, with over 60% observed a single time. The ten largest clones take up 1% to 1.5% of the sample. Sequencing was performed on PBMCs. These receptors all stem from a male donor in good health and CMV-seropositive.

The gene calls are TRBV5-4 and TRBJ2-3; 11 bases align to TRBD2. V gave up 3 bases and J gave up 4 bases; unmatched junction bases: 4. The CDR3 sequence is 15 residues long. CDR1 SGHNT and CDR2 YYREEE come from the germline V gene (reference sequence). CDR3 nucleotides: TGTGCCAGCAGCTCGTATAGCGGGGGGGCAGATACGCAGTATTTT. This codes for CASSSYSGGADTQYF.

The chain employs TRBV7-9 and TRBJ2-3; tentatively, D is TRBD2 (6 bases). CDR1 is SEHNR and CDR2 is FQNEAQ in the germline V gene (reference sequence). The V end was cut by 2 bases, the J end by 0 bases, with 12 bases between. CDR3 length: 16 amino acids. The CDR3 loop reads CASSLTVGGSTDTQYF. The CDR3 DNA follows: TGTGCCAGCAGCTTAACGGTGGGGGGTAGCACAGATACGCAGTATTTT.

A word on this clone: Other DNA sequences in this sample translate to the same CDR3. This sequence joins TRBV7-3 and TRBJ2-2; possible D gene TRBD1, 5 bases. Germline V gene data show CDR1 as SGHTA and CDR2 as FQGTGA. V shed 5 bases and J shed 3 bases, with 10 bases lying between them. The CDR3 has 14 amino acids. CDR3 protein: CASSLGLHTGELFF. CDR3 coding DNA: TGTGCCAGCAGCCTGGGGCTACACACCGGGGAGCTGTTTTTT.

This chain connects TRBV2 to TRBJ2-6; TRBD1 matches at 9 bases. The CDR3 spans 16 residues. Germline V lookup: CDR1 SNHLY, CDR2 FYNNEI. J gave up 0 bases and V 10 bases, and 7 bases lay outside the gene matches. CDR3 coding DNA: TGTGCCAACAGACAGGGGGGTTCCTCTGGGGCCAACGTCCTGACTTTC. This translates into CANRQGGSSGANVLTF.

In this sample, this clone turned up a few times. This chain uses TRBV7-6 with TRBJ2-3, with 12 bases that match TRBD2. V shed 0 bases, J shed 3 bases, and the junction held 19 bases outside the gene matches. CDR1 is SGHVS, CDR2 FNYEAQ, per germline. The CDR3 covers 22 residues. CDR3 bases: TGTGCCAGCAGCTTAGCTCTCAGGTCTAGCGGGAGGGCCGGTCCACGTACAGATACGCAGTATTTT. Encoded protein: CASSLALRSSGRAGPRTDTQYF.

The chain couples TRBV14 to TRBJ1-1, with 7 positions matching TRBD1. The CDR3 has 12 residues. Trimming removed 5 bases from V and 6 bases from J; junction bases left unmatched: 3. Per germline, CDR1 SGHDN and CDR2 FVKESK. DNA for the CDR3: TGTGCCAGCAGCTTAGGACAGGCTGAAGCTTTCTTT. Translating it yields CASSLGQAEAFF.

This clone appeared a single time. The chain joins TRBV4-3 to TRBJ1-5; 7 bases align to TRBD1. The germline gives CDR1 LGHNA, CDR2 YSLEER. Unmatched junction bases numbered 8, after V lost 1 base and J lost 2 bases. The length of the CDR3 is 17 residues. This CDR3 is CASSQAPVGQGNQPQHF. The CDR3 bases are TGCGCCAGCAGCCAAGCCCCGGTAGGACAGGGCAATCAGCCCCAGCATTTT.

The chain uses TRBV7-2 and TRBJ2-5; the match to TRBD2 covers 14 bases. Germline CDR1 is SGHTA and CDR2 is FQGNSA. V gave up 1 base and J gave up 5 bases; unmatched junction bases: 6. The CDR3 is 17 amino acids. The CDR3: CASSLVGLAGGWETQYF. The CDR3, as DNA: TGTGCCAGCAGCTTAGTTGGACTAGCGGGAGGATGGGAGACCCAGTACTTC. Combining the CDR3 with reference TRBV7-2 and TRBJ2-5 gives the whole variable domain GAGVSQSPSNKVTEKGKDVELRCDPISGHTALYWYRQSLGQGLEFLIYFQGNSAPDKSGLPSDRFSAERTGGSVSTLTIQRTQQEDSAVYLCASSLVGLAGGWETQYFGPGTRLLVL.

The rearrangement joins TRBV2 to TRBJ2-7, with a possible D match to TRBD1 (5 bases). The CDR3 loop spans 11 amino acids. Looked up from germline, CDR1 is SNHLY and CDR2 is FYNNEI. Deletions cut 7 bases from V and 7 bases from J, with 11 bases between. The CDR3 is CASTTVGEQYF. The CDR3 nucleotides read TGTGCCAGCACGACAGTTGGTGAGCAGTACTTC.

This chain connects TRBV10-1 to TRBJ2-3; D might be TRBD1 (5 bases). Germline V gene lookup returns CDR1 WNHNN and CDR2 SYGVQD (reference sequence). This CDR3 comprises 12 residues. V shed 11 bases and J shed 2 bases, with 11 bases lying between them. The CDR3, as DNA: TGCGCCCCGCAGGGATCCACAGATACGCAGTATTTT. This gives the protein CAPQGSTDTQYF.

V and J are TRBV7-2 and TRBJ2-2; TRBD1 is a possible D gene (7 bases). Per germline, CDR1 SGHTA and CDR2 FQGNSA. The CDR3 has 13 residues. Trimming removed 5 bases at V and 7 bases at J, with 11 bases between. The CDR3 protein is CASSPGGSGELFF. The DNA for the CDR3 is TGTGCCAGCAGCCCAGGGGGGAGCGGGGAGCTGTTTTTT.

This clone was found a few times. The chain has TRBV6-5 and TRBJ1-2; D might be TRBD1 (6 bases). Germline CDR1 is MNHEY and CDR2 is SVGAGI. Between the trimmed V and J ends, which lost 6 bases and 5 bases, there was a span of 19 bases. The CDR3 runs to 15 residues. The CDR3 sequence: CASRKPGGRGYGYTF. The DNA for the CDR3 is TGTGCCAGCAGGAAGCCGGGGGGCAGGGGTTATGGCTACACCTTC.

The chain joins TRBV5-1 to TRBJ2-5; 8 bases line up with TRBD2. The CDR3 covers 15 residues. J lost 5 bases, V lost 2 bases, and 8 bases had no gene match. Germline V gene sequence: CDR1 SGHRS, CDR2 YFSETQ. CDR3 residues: CASSLRGGLVETQYF. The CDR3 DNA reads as TGCGCCAGCAGCTTACGGGGGGGCCTGGTGGAGACCCAGTACTTC.

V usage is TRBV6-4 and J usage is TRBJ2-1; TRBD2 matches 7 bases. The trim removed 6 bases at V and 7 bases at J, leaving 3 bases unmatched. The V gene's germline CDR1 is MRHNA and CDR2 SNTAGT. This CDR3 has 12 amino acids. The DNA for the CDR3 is TGTGCCAGCAGGGGACTACGTAATGAGCAGTTCTTC. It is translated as CASRGLRNEQFF.

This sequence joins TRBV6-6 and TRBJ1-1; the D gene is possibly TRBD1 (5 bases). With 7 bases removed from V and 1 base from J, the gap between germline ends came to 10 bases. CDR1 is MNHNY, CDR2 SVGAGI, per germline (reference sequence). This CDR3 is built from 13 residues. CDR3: CASKGLGNTEAFF. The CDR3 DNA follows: TGTGCCAGCAAGGGGTTGGGGAACACTGAAGCTTTCTTT.

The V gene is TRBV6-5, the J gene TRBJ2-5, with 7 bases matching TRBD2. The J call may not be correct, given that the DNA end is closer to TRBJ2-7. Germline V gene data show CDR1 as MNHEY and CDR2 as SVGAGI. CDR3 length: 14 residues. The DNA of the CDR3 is TGTGCCAGCAGCCCATTCGATAGCGGGTACGAGCAGTACTTC. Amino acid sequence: CASSPFDSGYEQYF.

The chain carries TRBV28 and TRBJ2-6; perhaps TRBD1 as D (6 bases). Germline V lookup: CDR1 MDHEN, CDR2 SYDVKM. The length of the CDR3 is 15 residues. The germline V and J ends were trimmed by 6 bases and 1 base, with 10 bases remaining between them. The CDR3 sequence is CASRLGTSGANVLTF. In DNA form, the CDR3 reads TGTGCCAGCAGACTCGGGACATCTGGGGCCAACGTCCTGACTTTC. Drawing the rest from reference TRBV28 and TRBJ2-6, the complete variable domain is DVKVTQSSRYLVKRTGEKVFLECVQDMDHENMFWYRQDPGLGLRLIYFSYDVKMKEKGDIPEGYSVSREKKERFSLILESASTNQTSMYLCASRLGTSGANVLTFGAGSRLTVL.

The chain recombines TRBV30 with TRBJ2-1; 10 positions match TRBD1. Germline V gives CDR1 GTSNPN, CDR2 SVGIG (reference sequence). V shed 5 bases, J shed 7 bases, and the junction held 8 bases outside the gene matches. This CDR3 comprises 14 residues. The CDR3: CAWLTGGGGNEQFF. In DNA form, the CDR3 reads TGTGCCTGGTTGACAGGGGGCGGTGGGAATGAGCAGTTCTTC.

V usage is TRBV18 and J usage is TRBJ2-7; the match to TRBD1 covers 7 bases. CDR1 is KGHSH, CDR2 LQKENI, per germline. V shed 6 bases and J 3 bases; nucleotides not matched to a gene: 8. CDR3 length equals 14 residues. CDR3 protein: CASSQDRTYYEQYF. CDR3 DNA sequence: TGTGCCAGCTCCCAGGACAGGACATACTACGAGCAGTACTTC.

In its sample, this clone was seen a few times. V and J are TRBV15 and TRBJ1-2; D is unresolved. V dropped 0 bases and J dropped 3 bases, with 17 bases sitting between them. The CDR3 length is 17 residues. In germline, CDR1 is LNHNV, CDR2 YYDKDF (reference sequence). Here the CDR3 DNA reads TGTGCCACCAGCAGAGATCTCGGGATCACCTTGGACTATGGCTACACCTTC. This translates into CATSRDLGITLDYGYTF.

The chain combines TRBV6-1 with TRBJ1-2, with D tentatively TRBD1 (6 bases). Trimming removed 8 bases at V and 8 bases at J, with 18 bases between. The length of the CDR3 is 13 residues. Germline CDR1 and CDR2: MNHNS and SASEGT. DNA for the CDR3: TGTGCCAGCGTACAGACAGGTTCAAGGGGCTACACCTTC. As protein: CASVQTGSRGYTF.